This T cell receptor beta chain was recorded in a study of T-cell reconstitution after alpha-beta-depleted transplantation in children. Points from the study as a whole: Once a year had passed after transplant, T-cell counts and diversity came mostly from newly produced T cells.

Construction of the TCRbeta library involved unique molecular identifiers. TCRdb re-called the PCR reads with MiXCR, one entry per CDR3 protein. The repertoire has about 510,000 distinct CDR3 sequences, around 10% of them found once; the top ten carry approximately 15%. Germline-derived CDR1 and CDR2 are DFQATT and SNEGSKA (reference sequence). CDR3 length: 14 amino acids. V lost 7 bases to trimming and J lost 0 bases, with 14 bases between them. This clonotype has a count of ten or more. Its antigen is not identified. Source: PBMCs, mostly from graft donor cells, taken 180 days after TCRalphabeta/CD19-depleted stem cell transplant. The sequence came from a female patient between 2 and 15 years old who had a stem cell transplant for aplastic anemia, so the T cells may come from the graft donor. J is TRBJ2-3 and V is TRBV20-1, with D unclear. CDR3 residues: CSVTRGPSTDTQYF. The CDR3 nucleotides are TGCAGTGTTACGAGAGGTCCTAGCACAGATACGCAGTATTTT.